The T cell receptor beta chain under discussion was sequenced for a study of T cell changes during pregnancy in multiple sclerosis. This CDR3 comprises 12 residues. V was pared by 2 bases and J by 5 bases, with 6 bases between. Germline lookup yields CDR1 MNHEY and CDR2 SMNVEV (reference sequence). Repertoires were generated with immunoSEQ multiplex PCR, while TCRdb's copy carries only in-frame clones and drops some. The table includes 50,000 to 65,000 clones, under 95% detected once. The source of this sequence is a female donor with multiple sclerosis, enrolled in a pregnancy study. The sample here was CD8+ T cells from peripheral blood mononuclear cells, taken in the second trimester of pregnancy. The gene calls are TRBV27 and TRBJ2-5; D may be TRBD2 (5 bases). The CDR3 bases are TGTGCCAGCAGTTTAGAGGGCGAGACCCAGTACTTC. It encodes CASSLEGETQYF.